The following is a T cell receptor (beta chain) sequence with its context. What it binds is not known. The data derive from a study of cytomegalovirus exposure and HLA in healthy donors. Study conclusions and caveats: Later work showed greater clonal expansion in HLA-associated TCR beta chains than in equally common others.

The PCR ran on 60 Vbeta and 13 Jbeta primers. Assay: immunoSEQ multiplex PCR; the TCRdb copy retains only in-frame clones and omits some. The sample holds 150,000 to 200,000 clones, 75% to 90% seen once. Trimming removed 0 bases at V and 5 bases at J, with 10 bases between. The CDR3 extends over 14 amino acids. Germline V lookup: CDR1 SGHNT, CDR2 YYREEE (reference sequence). The rearrangement links TRBV5-4 to TRBJ2-3; D perhaps matches TRBD2 (5 bases). The origin of this receptor is a man over 45 in good health and CMV-seropositive. Sequenced material: PBMCs. The CDR3 DNA sequence: TGTGCCAGCAGCTTGGCCGTTCGGGGAGATACGCAGTATTTT. It yields the protein CASSLAVRGDTQYF.